A selection of T cell receptor beta chains follows, all from one sample in a study of OX40 agonist ivuxolimab in advanced cancers. Profiling relied on immunoSEQ multiplex PCR, and the TCRdb table lists in-frame clones only, not all of them. The sample lists about 46,000 clones; 88% were seen once. The input for sequencing was CD4+ or CD8+ T cells sorted from blood, taken in a trial of the OX40 agonist ivuxolimab. The receptors come from an adult with an advanced solid tumor such as melanoma, head and neck, liver or kidney cancer. The conserved cysteine and the conserved F or W are not part of the CDR3 here. A row's size may be missing; if present it is once, few, many or a size class.

j_call: TRBJ2-5
v_call: TRBV4-3
clone_size: -
cdr3_length: 14
cdr3_aa: ASSQDLAGQQETQY

j_call: TRBJ2-6
v_call: TRBV4-1
clone_size: -
cdr3_length: 16
cdr3_aa: ASSQGAGGASGANVLT

j_call: TRBJ2-3
v_call: TRBV6-5
clone_size: once
cdr3_length: 14
cdr3_aa: ASSYGARPSTDTQY

j_call: TRBJ1-1
v_call: TRBV6-1
clone_size: few
cdr3_length: 9
cdr3_aa: ASRWGTEAF

j_call: TRBJ2-1
v_call: TRBV7-2
clone_size: -
cdr3_length: 9
cdr3_aa: ASSLRNEQF

j_call: TRBJ2-2
v_call: TRBV2
clone_size: -
cdr3_length: 10
cdr3_aa: AIPRNTGELF

j_call: TRBJ2-7
v_call: TRBV10-1
clone_size: -
cdr3_length: 12
cdr3_aa: ASSPGGGSYEQY

j_call: TRBJ2-2
v_call: TRBV2
clone_size: -
cdr3_length: 13
cdr3_aa: ASRTSGRYTGELF

j_call: TRBJ2-7
v_call: TRBV11-2
clone_size: -
cdr3_length: 11
cdr3_aa: ASSLGGPYEQY

j_call: TRBJ2-1
v_call: TRBV14
clone_size: -
cdr3_length: 13
cdr3_aa: ASSQDYIGGNEQF

j_call: TRBJ2-3
v_call: TRBV18
clone_size: -
cdr3_length: 13
cdr3_aa: ASSLRQGSTDTQY

j_call: TRBJ1-2
v_call: TRBV5-4
clone_size: -
cdr3_length: 13
cdr3_aa: ASSNRDRGSYGYT

j_call: TRBJ1-5
v_call: TRBV2
clone_size: once
cdr3_length: 12
cdr3_aa: ASAGTLWNQPQH

j_call: TRBJ2-3
v_call: TRBV7-9
clone_size: -
cdr3_length: 12
cdr3_aa: ASTLAGGTDTQY

j_call: TRBJ2-5
v_call: TRBV9
clone_size: -
cdr3_length: 14
cdr3_aa: ASSVGGGGAPETQY

j_call: TRBJ1-3
v_call: TRBV28
clone_size: -
cdr3_length: 12
cdr3_aa: ASRQGSSGNTIY

j_call: TRBJ2-7
v_call: TRBV6-5
clone_size: -
cdr3_length: 11
cdr3_aa: ASTPTDTYEQY

j_call: TRBJ2-7
v_call: TRBV4-1
clone_size: -
cdr3_length: 11
cdr3_aa: ASSQAGVGEQY

j_call: TRBJ1-2
v_call: TRBV30
clone_size: -
cdr3_length: 11
cdr3_aa: AWSVISGSGYT

j_call: TRBJ2-1
v_call: TRBV6-6
clone_size: few
cdr3_length: 11
cdr3_aa: ASSRRPNNEQF

j_call: TRBJ2-3
v_call: TRBV10-3
clone_size: -
cdr3_length: 12
cdr3_aa: AILAGGLTDTQY

j_call: TRBJ1-2
v_call: TRBV7-9
clone_size: few
cdr3_length: 13
cdr3_aa: ASSSPGQGAGGYT

j_call: TRBJ2-1
v_call: TRBV5-6
clone_size: once
cdr3_length: 13
cdr3_aa: ASSSLAGGPYEQF

j_call: TRBJ2-6
v_call: TRBV7-3
clone_size: -
cdr3_length: 11
cdr3_aa: ASSPPGANVLT